The T cell receptor (beta chain) under discussion was sequenced for a study of T cell repertoires in cytomegalovirus infection. Turning to the study itself: In public TCR beta signatures, there were indications of both CMV infection and matching HLA type. General observations from the study: Summed frequency of shared TCR beta families picked out CMV carriers who also had the relevant HLA. CMV-specific TCR beta clonotypes restricted by HLA-C dominated the ex vivo response.

This clonotype was seen repeatedly, ten times or more. Its antigen is currently unknown. TCRdb processed the reads anew with MiXCR; each CDR3 protein has one entry. Of about 260,000 distinct CDR3 sequences listed, around 8.7% are singletons. The CDR3 runs 15 residues. The germline gives CDR1 SGHTA, CDR2 FQGNSA. Trimming took 3 bases from V and 0 from J, leaving 11 bases between them. This sequence was found in a human donor in good health (CMV status not recorded). Some clones in this sample may be carry-over from other donors' samples. This chain links TRBV7-2 with TRBJ1-1; no clear D. Sample: PBMCs. The CDR3, as DNA: TGTGCCAGCAGCTTGGGAGGGTCTATGAACACTGAAGCTTTCTTT. Its protein product is CASSLGGSMNTEAFF. The full variable domain, rest sourced from reference TRBV7-2 and TRBJ1-1, is GAGVSQSPSNKVTEKGKDVELRCDPISGHTALYWYRQSLGQGLEFLIYFQGNSAPDKSGLPSDRFSAERTGGSVSTLTIQRTQQEDSAVYLCASSLGGSMNTEAFFGQGTRLTVV.